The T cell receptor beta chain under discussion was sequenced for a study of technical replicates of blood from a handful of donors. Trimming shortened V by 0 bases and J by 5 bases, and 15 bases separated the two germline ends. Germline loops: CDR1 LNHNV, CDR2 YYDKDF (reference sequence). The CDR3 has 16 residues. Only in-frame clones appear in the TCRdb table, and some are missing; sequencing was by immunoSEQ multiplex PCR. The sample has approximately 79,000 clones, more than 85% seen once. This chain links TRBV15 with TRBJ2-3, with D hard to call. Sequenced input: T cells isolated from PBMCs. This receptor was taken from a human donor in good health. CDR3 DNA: TGTGCCACCAGCAGAGACCTTGGGCTATACGGAGATACGCAGTATTTT. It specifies CATSRDLGLYGDTQYF.